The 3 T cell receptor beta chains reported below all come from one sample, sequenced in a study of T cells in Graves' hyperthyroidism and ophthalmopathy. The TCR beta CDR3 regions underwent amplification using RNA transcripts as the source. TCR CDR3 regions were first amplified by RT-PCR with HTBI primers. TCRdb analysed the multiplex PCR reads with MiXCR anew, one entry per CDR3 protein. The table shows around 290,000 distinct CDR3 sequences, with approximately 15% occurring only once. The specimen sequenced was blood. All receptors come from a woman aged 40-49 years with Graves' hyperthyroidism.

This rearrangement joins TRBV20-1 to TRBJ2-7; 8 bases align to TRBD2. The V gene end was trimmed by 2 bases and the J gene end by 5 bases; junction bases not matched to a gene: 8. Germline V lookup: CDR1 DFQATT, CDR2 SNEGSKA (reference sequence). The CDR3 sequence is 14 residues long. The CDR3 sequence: CSARNSGMVNEQYF. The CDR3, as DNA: TGCAGTGCTAGAAATAGCGGGATGGTCAACGAGCAGTACTTC.

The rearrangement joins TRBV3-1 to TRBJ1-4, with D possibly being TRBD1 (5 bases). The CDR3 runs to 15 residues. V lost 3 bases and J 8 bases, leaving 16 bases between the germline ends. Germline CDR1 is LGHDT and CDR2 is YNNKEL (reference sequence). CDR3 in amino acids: CASSHQGTQTEKLFF. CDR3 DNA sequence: TGTGCCAGCAGCCATCAAGGGACCCAGACGGAAAAACTGTTTTTT.

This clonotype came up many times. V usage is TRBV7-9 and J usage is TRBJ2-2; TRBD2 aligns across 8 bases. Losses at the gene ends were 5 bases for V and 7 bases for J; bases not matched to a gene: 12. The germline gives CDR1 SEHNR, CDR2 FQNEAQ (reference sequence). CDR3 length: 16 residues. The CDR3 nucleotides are TGTGCCAGCAGCCGTACCGGGACTAGGTACGGCGGGGAGCTGTTTTTT. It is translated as CASSRTGTRYGGELFF. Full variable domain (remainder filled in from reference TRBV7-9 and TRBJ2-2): DTGVSQNPRHKITKRGQNVTFRCDPISEHNRLYWYRQTLGQGPEFLTYFQNEAQLEKSRLLSDRFSAERPKGSFSTLEIQRTEQGDSAMYLCASSRTGTRYGGELFFGEGSRLTVL.